This T cell receptor beta chain was sequenced in a study of post-analysis software for immune sequencing data (dated by TCRdb to about 2015). For the wider study: Disease courses on record covered relapsing-remitting, secondary progressive and progressive-relapsing multiple sclerosis, though some patients had no subtype annotation. The multiple sclerosis patient repertoires were compared with more than 10 previously published healthy control repertoires from donors aged about 6 to 25 years. A subset of samples was prepared in parallel using single-end sample barcoding, then pooled and co-amplified after Illumina adapter ligation. Paper-wide results and their limitations: Direct clustering with F measure showed strong co-clustering of samples prepared in the same batch, prompting a batch-effect correction. The multiple sclerosis patient group was slightly younger than the control group. Significantly higher frequencies in patients than in controls were found for roughly 5 TRBV segments, including TRBV5-6, TRBV5-1 and TRBV20-1. Multiple sclerosis patients had significantly lower normalized Chao1 diversity than controls, a result that suggests substantial peripheral T-cell clonal expansion.

The method was PCR. The sequencer was an Illumina HiSeq 2500. To reduce PCR and sequencing biases, unique molecular identifiers were incorporated into the TCR beta cDNA libraries. Every 1 to 10 million input T cells yielded around 500,000 cDNA molecules, meaning each molecule approximated one T cell. The patient libraries were prepared and sequenced with the same protocol used for the earlier healthy control dataset. Samples belonging to the same batch were prepared together, multiplexed and sequenced on a shared HiSeq lane. From the authors' description of their analysis: MIGEC was used to process the raw barcoded reads, and molecular identifier groups with only a single read were discarded before consensus assembly and CDR3 extraction. Clonotype tables were post-analysed with VDJtools, and diversity was normalized by down-sampling all datasets to the smallest sample size. To correct batch-related cross-sample contamination, repertoire overlap clustering matched CDR3 amino acid sequences but not nucleotide sequences. TCRdb's own reprocessing of the public reads used fastp at Q25 and MiXCR and kept productive beta chains. Each entry merges the rows of one CDR3 protein and shows their most common DNA and genes. TCRdb's processing, not the authors' own work, is the source of the V and J calls. The table for this sample lists fewer than 850,000 distinct CDR3 sequences; around 45% of them were counted only once. The ten largest account for roughly 4.4% of the sample.

CDR1 and CDR2, looked up from the germline V gene (reference sequence), are LNHNV and YYDKDF. V loses 1 base of germline sequence and J loses 0 bases, and the interval between the two ends is 10 bases. From the cysteine through the phenylalanine, the CDR3 covers 16 amino acids. The sequence is cut down to CDR3 DNA, 48 bases in frame from base 1. To demonstrate the VDJtools post-analysis software, TCR beta repertoires were profiled from the peripheral blood of 10 to 15 young patients with multiple sclerosis. The multiple sclerosis patients were children and adolescents between roughly 6 and 15 years of age. This clonotype was counted between two and nine times. Its antigen is currently not known. No base qualities exist here, and no much larger clone lies one base off it.

The material sequenced was blood. The sequence was collected from a girl aged 5-17 years with multiple sclerosis. This receptor chain uses TRBV15 and TRBJ1-5; D gene: possibly TRBD1, on 5 matching bases. Here the CDR3 is given as CATSRVWGFSNQPQHF. DNA sequence: TGTGCCACCAGCAGAGTGTGGGGGTTTAGCAATCAGCCCCAGCATTTT.